Detailed here is one TCR beta chain. The data were obtained in a study of blood T cell repertoires in COVID-19. Study-wide context: Spain, Italy and the United States supplied samples that represented acute and convalescent COVID-19. The cDNA or gDNA used as material had been derived from T cells, B-cell-depleted T cells, or PBMCs.

Methods used by the authors: Scientists estimated how many nucleated cells there were by amplifying reference gene primers. Profiling relied on immunoSEQ multiplex PCR, and the TCRdb table lists in-frame clones only, not all of them. The V and J calls and clone size are taken from that table; D and trimming were inferred from the DNA. The table shows under 150,000 clones, with around 81% occurring only once. Trimming cost V 5 bases and J 4 bases; bases outside gene matches: 11. The CDR3 extends over 17 amino acids. The germline V gene has CDR1 SGHNT and CDR2 YYREEE (reference sequence). Sequenced: peripheral blood. This clonotype originated in a woman between 40 and 50 years old with active or convalescent COVID-19. The chain joins TRBV5-4 to TRBJ1-4; 10 nucleotides agree with TRBD1. The CDR3: CASSALDRGNDNEKLFF. The CDR3 nucleotides are TGTGCCAGCAGTGCCCTGGACAGGGGGAATGATAATGAAAAACTGTTTTTT.